This TCR beta chain came from a study of shared clonotypes between healthy human individuals. Regarding this clone: Its target is not known.

Measured with immunoSEQ multiplex PCR; TCRdb has only the in-frame clones, and not every one. This sample has roughly 2.1 million clones, with about 92% found just once. Positively selected for CCR7, the CD45RO-negative cells used as naive CD8 cells excluded terminally differentiated effector memory CD45RA+ cells. Each of the donors was a healthy adult who was HIV-negative and had not had a recent acute infection or vaccination. Study-wide findings and caveats: Clonotypes not shared had lower generation probabilities than those common to all four donors.

V lost 7 bases to trimming and J lost 3 bases, with 13 bases between them. Per the germline V gene, CDR1 is PRHDT and CDR2 is FYEKMQ (reference sequence). The CDR3 is made up of 13 amino acids. The receptor comes from a man between 18 and 35 years old in good health. Some clones in this sample may be carry-over from other donors' samples. The genes are TRBV13 and TRBJ2-7, with TRBD2 as a possible D gene (5 bases). Sample: naive CD8+ T cells from PBMCs. In DNA, the CDR3 is TGTGCCAGCACGGCGGGTCCAGACTACGAGCAGTACTTC. This gives the protein CASTAGPDYEQYF.